This TCR beta chain was identified in a study of T cell repertoires in cytomegalovirus infection. Study-wide context: From public TCR beta signatures came an indication of both CMV infection and matching HLA type. Overall study findings and caveats: CMV carriers having the relevant HLA were flagged by cumulative public TCR beta family frequency. Clonotype analysis showed dominance of the ex vivo response by HLA-C-restricted CMV-specific TCR beta clonotypes.

In TCRdb, the reads were re-called with MiXCR into one record per CDR3 protein. The repertoire holds around 320,000 distinct CDR3 sequences, with 9.5% as singletons. As concerns this clonotype: The antigen remains undetermined.

CDR1 is SEHNR and CDR2 is FQNEAQ in the germline V gene (reference sequence). The V and J ends lost 5 bases and 4 bases respectively, with 19 bases between them. The CDR3 length is 16 residues. The chain employs TRBV7-9 and TRBJ2-3; D uncertain. The origin of this receptor is a human donor in good health (CMV status not recorded). Some clones in this sample may be carry-over from other donors' samples. The sequenced sample consisted of PBMCs. The CDR3 spells CASSPLAGPASDTQYF. CDR3 coding DNA: TGTGCCAGCAGCCCCTTGGCCGGGCCGGCATCAGATACGCAGTATTTT. Full variable domain (outside the CDR3, taken from reference TRBV7-9 and TRBJ2-3): DTGVSQNPRHKITKRGQNVTFRCDPISEHNRLYWYRQTLGQGPEFLTYFQNEAQLEKSRLLSDRFSAERPKGSFSTLEIQRTEQGDSAMYLCASSPLAGPASDTQYFGPGTRLTVL.